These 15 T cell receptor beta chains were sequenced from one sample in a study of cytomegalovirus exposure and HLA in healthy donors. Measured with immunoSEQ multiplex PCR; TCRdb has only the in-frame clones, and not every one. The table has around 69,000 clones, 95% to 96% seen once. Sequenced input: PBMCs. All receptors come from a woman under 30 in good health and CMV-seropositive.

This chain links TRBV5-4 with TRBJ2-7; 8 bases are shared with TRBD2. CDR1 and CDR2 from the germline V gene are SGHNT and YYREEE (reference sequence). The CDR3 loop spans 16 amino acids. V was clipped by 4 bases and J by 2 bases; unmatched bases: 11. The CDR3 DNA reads TGTGCCAGCAGCCGATCAGCGGGAGCTTCCGCCTACGAGCAGTACTTC. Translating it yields CASSRSAGASAYEQYF.

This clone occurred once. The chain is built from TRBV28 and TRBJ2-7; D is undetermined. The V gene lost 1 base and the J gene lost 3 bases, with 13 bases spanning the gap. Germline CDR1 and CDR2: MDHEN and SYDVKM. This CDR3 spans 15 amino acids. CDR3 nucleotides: TGTGCCAGCAGTTTATCCCGACCCTCGGGCTACGAGCAGTACTTC. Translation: CASSLSRPSGYEQYF.

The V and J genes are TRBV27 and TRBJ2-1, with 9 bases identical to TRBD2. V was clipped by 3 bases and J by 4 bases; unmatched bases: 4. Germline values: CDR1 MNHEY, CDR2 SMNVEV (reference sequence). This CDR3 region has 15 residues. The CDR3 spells CASSFQRGVYNEQFF. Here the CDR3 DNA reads TGTGCCAGCAGTTTTCAGCGGGGGGTGTACAATGAGCAGTTCTTC.

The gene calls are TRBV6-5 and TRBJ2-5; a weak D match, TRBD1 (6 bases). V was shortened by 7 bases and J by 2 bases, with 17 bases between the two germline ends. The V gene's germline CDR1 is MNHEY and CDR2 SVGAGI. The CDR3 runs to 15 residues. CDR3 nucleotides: TGTGCCAGCAACAACGCCGGGACAAGTCAAGAGACCCAGTACTTC. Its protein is CASNNAGTSQETQYF.

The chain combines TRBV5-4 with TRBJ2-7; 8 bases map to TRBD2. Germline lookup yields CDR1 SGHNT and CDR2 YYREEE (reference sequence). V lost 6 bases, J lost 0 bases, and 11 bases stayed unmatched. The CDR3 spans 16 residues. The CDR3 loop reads CASTASAGGLSYEQYF. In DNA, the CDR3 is TGTGCCAGCACCGCGAGCGCGGGAGGCCTCTCCTACGAGCAGTACTTC.

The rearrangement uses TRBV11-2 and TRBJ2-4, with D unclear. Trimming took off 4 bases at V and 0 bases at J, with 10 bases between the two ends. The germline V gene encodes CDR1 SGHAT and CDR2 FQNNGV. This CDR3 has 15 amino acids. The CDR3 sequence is CASSYDGVAKNIQYF. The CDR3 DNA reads TGTGCCAGCAGCTACGACGGAGTAGCCAAAAACATTCAGTACTTC.

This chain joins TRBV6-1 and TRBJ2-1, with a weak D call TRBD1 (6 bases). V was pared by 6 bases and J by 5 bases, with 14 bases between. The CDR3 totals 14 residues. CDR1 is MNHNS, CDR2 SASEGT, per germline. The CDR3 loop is CASSVSGQNNEQFF. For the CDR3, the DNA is TGTGCCAGCAGCGTTTCGGGACAAAACAATGAGCAGTTCTTC.

The CDR3 coding sequence is TGTGCCAGCAGCTCAACGGGTGGACAGGGAACTGAAGCTTTCTTT. It is translated as CASSSTGGQGTEAFF. The chain employs TRBV7-9 and TRBJ1-1; 8 nucleotides line up with TRBD1. V lost 4 bases to trimming and J lost 5 bases; unmatched junction nucleotides: 9. The CDR3 is 15 amino acids. CDR1 is SEHNR and CDR2 is FQNEAQ in the germline V gene (reference sequence).

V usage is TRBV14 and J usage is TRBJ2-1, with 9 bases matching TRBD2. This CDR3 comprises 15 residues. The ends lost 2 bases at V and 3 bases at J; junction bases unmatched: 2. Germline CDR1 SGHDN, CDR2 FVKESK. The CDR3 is CASSQLAGIYNEQFF. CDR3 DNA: TGTGCCAGCAGCCAACTAGCGGGGATCTACAATGAGCAGTTCTTC.

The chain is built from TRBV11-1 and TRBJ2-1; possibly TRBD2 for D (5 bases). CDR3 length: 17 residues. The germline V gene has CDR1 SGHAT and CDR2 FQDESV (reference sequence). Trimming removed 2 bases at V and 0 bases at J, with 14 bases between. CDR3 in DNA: TGTGCCAGCAGCTTACGAGGGCAGCTTGGCTCCTACAATGAGCAGTTCTTC. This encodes CASSLRGQLGSYNEQFF.

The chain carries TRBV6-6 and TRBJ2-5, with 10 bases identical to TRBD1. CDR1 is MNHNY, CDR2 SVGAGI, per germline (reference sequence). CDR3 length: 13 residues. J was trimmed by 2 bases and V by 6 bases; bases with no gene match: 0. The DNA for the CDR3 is TGTGCCAGCAGGGACAGGGGGCAAGAGACCCAGTACTTC. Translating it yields CASRDRGQETQYF.

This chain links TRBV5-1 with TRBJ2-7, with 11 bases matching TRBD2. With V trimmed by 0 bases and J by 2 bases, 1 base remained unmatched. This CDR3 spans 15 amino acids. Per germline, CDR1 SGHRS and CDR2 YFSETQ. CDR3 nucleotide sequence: TGCGCCAGCAGCTTGGTGACTAGCGGGGCCTACGAGCAGTACTTC. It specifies CASSLVTSGAYEQYF.

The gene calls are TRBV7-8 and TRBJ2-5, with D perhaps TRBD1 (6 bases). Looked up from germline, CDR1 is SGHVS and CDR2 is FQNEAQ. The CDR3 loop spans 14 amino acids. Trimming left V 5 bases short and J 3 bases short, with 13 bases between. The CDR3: CASSEQGTKETQYF. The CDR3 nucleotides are TGTGCCAGCAGCGAACAGGGCACAAAAGAGACCCAGTACTTC.

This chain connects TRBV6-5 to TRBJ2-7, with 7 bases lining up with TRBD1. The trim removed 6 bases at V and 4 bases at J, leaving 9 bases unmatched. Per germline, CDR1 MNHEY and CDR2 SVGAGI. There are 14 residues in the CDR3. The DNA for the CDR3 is TGTGCCAGCAGCCGCTATACAGGGGTTTACGAGCAGTACTTC. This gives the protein CASSRYTGVYEQYF.

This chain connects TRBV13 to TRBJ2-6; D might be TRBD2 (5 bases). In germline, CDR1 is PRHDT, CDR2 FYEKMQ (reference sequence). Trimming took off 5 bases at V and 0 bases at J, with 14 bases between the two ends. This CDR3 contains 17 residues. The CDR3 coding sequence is TGTGCCAGCAGCACGAGACTAAAAGGCTCTGGGGCCAACGTCCTGACTTTC. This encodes CASSTRLKGSGANVLTF.